The 9 T cell receptor beta chains given below trace back to one sample, sequenced in a study of molecular identifiers for immune sequencing clone quantification. TCRdb analysed the PCR reads with MiXCR anew, one entry per CDR3 protein. The data show about 86,000 distinct CDR3 sequences, with 20% to 25% seen just once and 0.6% to 0.9% held by the top ten. The sequencing input was naive CD8+ T cells from blood, with Jurkat cell RNA spiked in. This sample's subset: FACS-sorted CD8+CD4-CCR7+CD45RA+ naive T cells. All receptors derive from a human donor in good health. Some libraries in this study had Jurkat cell RNA spiked in.

In this sample, this clonotype turned up a few times. J is TRBJ2-7 and V is TRBV7-9; possibly TRBD1 for D (6 bases). V gave up 3 bases and J gave up 4 bases, with 13 bases separating them. The CDR3 is 14 residues long. Germline V gene sequence: CDR1 SEHNR, CDR2 FQNEAQ (reference sequence). Written as DNA, the CDR3 is TGTGCCAGCAGCTTTGCAGGGGAATTTTACGAGCAGTACTTC. Residues: CASSFAGEFYEQYF.

Concerning this clonotype itself: A single base separates this from a much larger clone, so it may be a read error. The gene calls are TRBV6-2 or TRBV6-3 and TRBJ1-1; no clear D. Germline V CDR1 and CDR2: MNHEY, SVGEGT. The length of the CDR3 is 12 residues. The CDR3 spells CAGRFPNTEAFF. CDR3 DNA: TGTGCCGGCAGATTCCCAAACACTGAAGCTTTCTTT.

This clonotype has a count of ten or more. The chain recombines TRBV7-9 with TRBJ2-7; D not resolved. Between the trimmed V and J ends, which lost 1 base and 2 bases, there was a span of 6 bases. This CDR3 has 13 residues. Germline-derived CDR1 and CDR2 are SEHNR and FQNEAQ (reference sequence). The CDR3 coding sequence is TGTGCCAGCAGCTTAGTGGCTGCCTACGAGCAGTACTTC. It codes for CASSLVAAYEQYF.

V gene TRBV19 combines with J gene TRBJ2-3, with D possibly being TRBD2 (6 bases). The V gene's germline CDR1 is LNHDA and CDR2 SQIVND (reference sequence). The V gene lost 11 bases and the J gene lost 0 bases, with 21 bases spanning the gap. CDR3 size: 16 residues. CDR3 nucleotide sequence: TGTGCCTCCAGGAGGAGGGGCATCGGTAGCACAGATACGCAGTATTTT. It specifies CASRRRGIGSTDTQYF.

This clonotype was seen ten or more times. The chain has TRBV29-1 and TRBJ1-2; D is perhaps TRBD1 (5 bases). CDR1 and CDR2 (germline): SQVTM, ANQGSEA. CDR3 length: 17 amino acids. V lost 4 bases, J lost 0 bases, and 21 bases lay in between. The CDR3 nucleotides are TGCAGCGTTGCTACAGGCTCTGGTCCCTTAACTAACTATGGCTACACCTTC. Protein product: CSVATGSGPLTNYGYTF.

This clonotype occurred many times. V is TRBV20-1 and J is TRBJ2-6; unclear D gene. From germline, CDR1 is DFQATT and CDR2 SNEGSKA (reference sequence). There are 17 residues in the CDR3. Trimming left V 1 base short and J 0 bases short, with 13 bases between. This CDR3 is CSARGLHRDSGANVLTF. For the CDR3, the DNA is TGCAGTGCTAGAGGGTTGCACAGAGACTCTGGGGCCAACGTCCTGACTTTC.

There are many counts of this clonotype. V and J are TRBV7-9 and TRBJ2-1; TRBD1 agrees at 9 bases. V shed 0 bases, J shed 7 bases, and the junction held 1 base outside the gene matches. CDR1 SEHNR and CDR2 FQNEAQ come from the germline V gene (reference sequence). The CDR3 is made up of 14 amino acids. Here the CDR3 reads CASSLAGQGNEQFF. Written as DNA, the CDR3 is TGTGCCAGCAGCTTAGCGGGACAGGGTAATGAGCAGTTCTTC.

There are many counts of this clonotype. The chain employs TRBV4-1 and TRBJ1-6, with TRBD1 matching 7 bases. V lost 1 base to trimming and J lost 8 bases; unmatched junction nucleotides: 5. This CDR3 contains 15 residues. Per germline, CDR1 MGHRA and CDR2 YSYEKL. CDR3 bases: TGCGCCAGCAGCCAAGGACAGGGAGTAGATTCACCCCTCCACTTT. This translates into CASSQGQGVDSPLHF.

Judged by abundance, this clonotype is medium-sized. The rearrangement joins TRBV29-1 to TRBJ2-3, with TRBD2 matching 7 bases. The junction had 5 bases not matched to a gene; V was cut back by 6 bases and J by 2 bases. The CDR3 has 13 amino acids. Germline V gene data show CDR1 as SQVTM and CDR2 as ANQGSEA. CDR3 nucleotide sequence: TGCAGCGTACCGGGACTACCCACAGATACGCAGTATTTT. Its protein product is CSVPGLPTDTQYF.